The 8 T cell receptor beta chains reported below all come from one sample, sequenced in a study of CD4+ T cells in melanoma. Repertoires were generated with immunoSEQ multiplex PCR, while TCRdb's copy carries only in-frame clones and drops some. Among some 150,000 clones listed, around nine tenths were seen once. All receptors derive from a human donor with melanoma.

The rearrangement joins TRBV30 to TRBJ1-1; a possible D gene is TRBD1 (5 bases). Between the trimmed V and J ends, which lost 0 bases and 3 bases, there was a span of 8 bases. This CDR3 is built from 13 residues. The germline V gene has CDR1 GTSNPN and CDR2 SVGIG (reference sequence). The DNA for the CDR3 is TGTGCCTGGAGTGTAGGGGAGGACACTGAAGCTTTCTTT. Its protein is CAWSVGEDTEAFF. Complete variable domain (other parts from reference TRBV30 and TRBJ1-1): SQTIHQWPATLVQPVGSPLSLECTVEGTSNPNLYWYRQAAGRGLQLLFYSVGIGQISSEVPQNLSASRPQDRQFILSSKKLLLSDSGFYLCAWSVGEDTEAFFGQGTRLTVV.

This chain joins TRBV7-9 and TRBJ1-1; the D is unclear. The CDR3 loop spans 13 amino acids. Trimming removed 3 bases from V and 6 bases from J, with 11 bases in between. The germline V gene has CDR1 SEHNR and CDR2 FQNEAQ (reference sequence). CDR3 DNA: TGTGCCAGCAGCTTGGCCCTGGGCGCTGAAGCTTTCTTT. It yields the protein CASSLALGAEAFF.

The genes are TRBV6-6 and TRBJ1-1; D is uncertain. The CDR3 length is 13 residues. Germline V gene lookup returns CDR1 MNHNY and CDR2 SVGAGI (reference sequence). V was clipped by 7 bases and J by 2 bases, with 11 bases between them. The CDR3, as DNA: TGTGCCAGCAAGCGGCAGACCAACACTGAAGCTTTCTTT. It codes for CASKRQTNTEAFF.

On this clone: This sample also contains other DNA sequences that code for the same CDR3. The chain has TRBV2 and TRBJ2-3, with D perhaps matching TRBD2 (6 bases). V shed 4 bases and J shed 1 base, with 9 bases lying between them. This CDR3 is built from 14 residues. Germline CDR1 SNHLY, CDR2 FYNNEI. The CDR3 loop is CASSVTGGTDTQYF. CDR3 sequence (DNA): TGTGCCAGCAGTGTAACGGGGGGCACAGATACGCAGTATTTT.

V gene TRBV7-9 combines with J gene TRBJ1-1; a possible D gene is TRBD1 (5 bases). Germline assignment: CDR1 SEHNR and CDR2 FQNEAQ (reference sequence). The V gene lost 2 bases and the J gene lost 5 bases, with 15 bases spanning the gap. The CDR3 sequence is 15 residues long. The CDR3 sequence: CASSLWLSGRTEAFF. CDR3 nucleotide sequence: TGTGCCAGCAGCTTATGGCTATCGGGGCGTACTGAAGCTTTCTTT.

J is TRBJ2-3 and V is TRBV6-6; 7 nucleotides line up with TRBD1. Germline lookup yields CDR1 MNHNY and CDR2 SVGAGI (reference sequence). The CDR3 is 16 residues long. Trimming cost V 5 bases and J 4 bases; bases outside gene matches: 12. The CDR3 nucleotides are TGTGCCAGCAGTCCCCTCGCAGGGGGTGTTTCAGATACGCAGTATTTT. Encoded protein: CASSPLAGGVSDTQYF.

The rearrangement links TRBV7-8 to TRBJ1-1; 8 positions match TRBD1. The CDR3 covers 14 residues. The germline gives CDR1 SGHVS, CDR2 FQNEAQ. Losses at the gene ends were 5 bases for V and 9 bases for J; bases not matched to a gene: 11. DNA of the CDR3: TGTGCCAGCAGCCCGTCCGGCAGGGGGCCTAAAGCTTTCTTT. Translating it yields CASSPSGRGPKAFF.

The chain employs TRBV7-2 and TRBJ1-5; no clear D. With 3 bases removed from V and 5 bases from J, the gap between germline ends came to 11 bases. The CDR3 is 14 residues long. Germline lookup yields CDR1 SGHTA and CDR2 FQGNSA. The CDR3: CASSLSSGYQPQHF. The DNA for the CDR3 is TGTGCCAGCAGCTTGAGCTCGGGTTATCAGCCCCAGCATTTT.